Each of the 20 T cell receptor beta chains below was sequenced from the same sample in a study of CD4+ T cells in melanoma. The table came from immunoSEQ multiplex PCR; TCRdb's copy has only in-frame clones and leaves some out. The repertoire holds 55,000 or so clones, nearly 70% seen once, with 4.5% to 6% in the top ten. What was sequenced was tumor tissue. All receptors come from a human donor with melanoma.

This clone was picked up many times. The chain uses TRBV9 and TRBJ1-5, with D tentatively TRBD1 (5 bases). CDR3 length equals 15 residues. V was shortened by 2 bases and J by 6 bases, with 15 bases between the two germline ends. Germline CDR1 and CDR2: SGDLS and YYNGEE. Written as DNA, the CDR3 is TGTGCCAGCAGCGTCGGGGGGGAGGCTGGTCAGCCCCAGCATTTT. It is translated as CASSVGGEAGQPQHF.

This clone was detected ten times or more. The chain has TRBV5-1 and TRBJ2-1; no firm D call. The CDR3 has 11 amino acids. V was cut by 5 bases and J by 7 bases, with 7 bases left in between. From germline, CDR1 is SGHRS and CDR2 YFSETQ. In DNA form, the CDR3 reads TGCGCCAGCAGGTTTGGGAATGAGCAGTTCTTC. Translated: CASRFGNEQFF.

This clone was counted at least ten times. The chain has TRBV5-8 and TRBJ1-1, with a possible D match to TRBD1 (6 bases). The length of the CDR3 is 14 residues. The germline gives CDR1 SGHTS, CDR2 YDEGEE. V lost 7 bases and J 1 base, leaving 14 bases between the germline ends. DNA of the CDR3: TGTGCCAGCGATCGGGGGGCGCGGAACACTGAAGCTTTCTTT. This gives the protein CASDRGARNTEAFF. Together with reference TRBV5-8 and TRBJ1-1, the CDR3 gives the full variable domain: EAGVTQSPTHLIKTRGQQATLRCSPISGHTSVYWYQQALGLGLQFLLWYDEGEERNRGNFPPRFSGRQFPNYSSELNVNALELEDSALYLCASDRGARNTEAFFGQGTRLTVV.

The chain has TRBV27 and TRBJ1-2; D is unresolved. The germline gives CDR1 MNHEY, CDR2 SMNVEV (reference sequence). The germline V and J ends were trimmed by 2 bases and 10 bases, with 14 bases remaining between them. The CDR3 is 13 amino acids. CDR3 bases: TGTGCCAGCAGTTTAACCGGGCCAGAAGACTACACCTTC. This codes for CASSLTGPEDYTF.

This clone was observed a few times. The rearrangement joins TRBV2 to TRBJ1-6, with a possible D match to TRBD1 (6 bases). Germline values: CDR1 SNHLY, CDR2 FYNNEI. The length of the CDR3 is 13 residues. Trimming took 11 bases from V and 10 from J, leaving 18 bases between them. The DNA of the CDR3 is TGTGCCGGGAGGACAGAGGAGGTGTCACCCCTCCACTTT. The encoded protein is CAGRTEEVSPLHF.

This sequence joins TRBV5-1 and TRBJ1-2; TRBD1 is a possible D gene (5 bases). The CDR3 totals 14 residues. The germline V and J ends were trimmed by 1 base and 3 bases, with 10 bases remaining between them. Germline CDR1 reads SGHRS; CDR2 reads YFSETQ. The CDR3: CASSLQGLDYGYTF. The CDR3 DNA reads TGCGCCAGCAGCTTGCAGGGATTGGACTATGGCTACACCTTC.

CDR3 protein: CAISGSGDGNEQFF. For the CDR3, the DNA is TGTGCCATCAGTGGGTCCGGGGATGGGAATGAGCAGTTCTTC. The chain uses TRBV10-3 and TRBJ2-1, with D possibly TRBD2 on 5 matching bases. The V end lost 4 bases, the J end lost 7 bases, and 14 bases lay between the germline ends. This CDR3 is built from 14 residues. Germline-derived CDR1 and CDR2 are ENHRY and SYGVKD.

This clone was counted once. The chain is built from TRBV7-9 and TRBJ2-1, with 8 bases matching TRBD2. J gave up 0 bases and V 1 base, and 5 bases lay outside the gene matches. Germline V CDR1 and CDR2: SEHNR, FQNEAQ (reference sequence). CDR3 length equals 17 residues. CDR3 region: CASSLGGGGTSYNEQFF. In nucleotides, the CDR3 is TGTGCCAGCAGCTTAGGGGGCGGGGGGACCTCCTACAATGAGCAGTTCTTC.

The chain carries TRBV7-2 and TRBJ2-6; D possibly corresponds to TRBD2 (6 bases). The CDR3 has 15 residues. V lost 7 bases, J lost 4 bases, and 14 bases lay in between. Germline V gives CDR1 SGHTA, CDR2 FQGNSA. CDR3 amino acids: CASTTRGSGANVLTF. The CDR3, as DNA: TGTGCCAGCACCACACGGGGGTCCGGGGCCAACGTCCTGACTTTC.

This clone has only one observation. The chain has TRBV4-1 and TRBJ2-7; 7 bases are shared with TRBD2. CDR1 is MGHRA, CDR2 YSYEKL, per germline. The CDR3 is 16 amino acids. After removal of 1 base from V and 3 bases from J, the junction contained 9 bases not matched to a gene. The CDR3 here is CASSQVGGDGLYEQYF. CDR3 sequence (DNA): TGCGCCAGCAGCCAAGTGGGGGGGGACGGCCTCTACGAGCAGTACTTC.

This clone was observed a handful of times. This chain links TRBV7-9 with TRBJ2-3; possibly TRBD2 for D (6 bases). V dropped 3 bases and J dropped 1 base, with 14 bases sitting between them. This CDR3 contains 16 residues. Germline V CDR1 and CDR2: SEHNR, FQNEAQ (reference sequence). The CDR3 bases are TGTGCCAGCAGCTTGGAGGGCCTCCACGGCACAGATACGCAGTATTTT. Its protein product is CASSLEGLHGTDTQYF. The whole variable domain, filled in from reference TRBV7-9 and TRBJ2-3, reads DTGVSQNPRHKITKRGQNVTFRCDPISEHNRLYWYRQTLGQGPEFLTYFQNEAQLEKSRLLSDRFSAERPKGSFSTLEIQRTEQGDSAMYLCASSLEGLHGTDTQYFGPGTRLTVL.

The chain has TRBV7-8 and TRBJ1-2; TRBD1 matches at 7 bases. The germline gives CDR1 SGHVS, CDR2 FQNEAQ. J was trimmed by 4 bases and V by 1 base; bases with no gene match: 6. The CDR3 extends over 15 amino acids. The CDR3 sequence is CASSLGAGGTYGYTF. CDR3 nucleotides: TGTGCCAGCAGCTTAGGGGCAGGGGGTACCTATGGCTACACCTTC. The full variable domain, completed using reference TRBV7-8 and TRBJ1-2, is GAGVSQSPRYKVAKRGQDVALRCDPISGHVSLFWYQQALGQGPEFLTYFQNEAQLDKSGLPSDRFFAERPEGSVSTLKIQRTQQEDSAVYLCASSLGAGGTYGYTFGSGTRLTVV.

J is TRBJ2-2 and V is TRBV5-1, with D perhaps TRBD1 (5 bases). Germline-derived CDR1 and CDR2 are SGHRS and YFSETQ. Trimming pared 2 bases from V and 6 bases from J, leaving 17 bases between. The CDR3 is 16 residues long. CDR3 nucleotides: TGCGCCAGCAGCTTAGCATCTAGGGGAAGCGCCGGGGAGCTGTTTTTT. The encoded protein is CASSLASRGSAGELFF.

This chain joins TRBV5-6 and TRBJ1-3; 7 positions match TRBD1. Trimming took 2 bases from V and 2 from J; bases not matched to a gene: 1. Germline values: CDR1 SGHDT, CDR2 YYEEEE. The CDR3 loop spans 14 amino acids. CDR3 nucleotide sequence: TGTGCCAGCAGCTTCGACAGGGCTGGAAACACCATATATTTT. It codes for CASSFDRAGNTIYF. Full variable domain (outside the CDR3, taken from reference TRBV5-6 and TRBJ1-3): DAGVTQSPTHLIKTRGQQVTLRCSPKSGHDTVSWYQQALGQGPQFIFQYYEEEERQRGNFPDRFSGHQFPNYSSELNVNALLLGDSALYLCASSFDRAGNTIYFGEGSWLTVV.

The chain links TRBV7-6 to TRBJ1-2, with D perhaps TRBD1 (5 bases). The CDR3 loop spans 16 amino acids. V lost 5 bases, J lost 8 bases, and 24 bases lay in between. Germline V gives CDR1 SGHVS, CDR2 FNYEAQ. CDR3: CASSPSGGNPSFGYTF. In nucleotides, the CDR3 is TGTGCCAGCAGCCCGTCGGGGGGGAATCCGTCTTTCGGCTACACCTTC.

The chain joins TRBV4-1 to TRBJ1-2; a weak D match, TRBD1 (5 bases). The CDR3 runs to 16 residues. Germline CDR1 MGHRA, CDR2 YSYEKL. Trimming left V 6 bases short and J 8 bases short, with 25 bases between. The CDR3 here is CASSPGTAHRSSGYTF. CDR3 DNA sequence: TGCGCCAGCAGTCCCGGGACGGCTCACCGATCGTCCGGCTACACCTTC.

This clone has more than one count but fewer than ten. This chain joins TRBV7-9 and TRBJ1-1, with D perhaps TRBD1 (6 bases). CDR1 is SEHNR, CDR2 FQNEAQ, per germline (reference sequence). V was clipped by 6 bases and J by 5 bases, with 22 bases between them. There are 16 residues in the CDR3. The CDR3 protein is CASRFNRGGQQTEAFF. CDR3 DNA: TGTGCCAGCAGATTCAACCGCGGGGGCCAGCAGACTGAAGCTTTCTTT.

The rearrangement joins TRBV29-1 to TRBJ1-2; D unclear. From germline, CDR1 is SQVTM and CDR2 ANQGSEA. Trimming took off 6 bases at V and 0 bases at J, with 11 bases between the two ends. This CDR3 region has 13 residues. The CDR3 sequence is CSVYETSNYGYTF. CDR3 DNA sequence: TGCAGCGTGTACGAGACCTCTAACTATGGCTACACCTTC.

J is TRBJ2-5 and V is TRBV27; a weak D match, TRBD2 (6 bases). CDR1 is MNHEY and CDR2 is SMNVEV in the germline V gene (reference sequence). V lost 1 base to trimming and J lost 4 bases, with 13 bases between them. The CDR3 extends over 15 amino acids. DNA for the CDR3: TGTGCCAGCAGTTTATGGGGAGGTCTTGGAGAGACCCAGTACTTC. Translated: CASSLWGGLGETQYF.

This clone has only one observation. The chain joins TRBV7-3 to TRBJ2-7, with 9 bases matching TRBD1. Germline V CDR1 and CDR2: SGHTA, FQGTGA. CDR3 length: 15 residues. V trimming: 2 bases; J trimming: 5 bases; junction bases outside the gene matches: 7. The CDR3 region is CASSLEGQGRDEQYF. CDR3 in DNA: TGTGCCAGCAGCTTAGAGGGACAGGGTCGCGACGAGCAGTACTTC.